The subject of this entry is one TCR beta chain. Method: immunoSEQ multiplex PCR; TCRdb's copy keeps in-frame clones and lacks some. The sample lists tens of thousands of clones; roughly three quarters were seen once. The sample originates from a study of T cell clones after liver transplantation. Study-wide background: Until 12-24 months post-transplant, subjects got standard immunosuppression and no induction.

The source of this sequence is a human patient who received a liver transplant. Some T cells may be supplied by the graft donor. Sequences were derived from CD4+ T cells from blood, sampled at the 22-month timepoint.

The CDR3 sequence: CASSDPSMGNTEAFF. DNA for the CDR3: TGTGCCAGCAGTGACCCCAGCATGGGGAACACTGAAGCTTTCTTT. The chain combines TRBV2 with TRBJ1-1; D not certain. This CDR3 region has 15 residues. Germline V CDR1 and CDR2: SNHLY, FYNNEI. Trimming pared 3 bases from V and 1 base from J, leaving 12 bases between. Full variable domain (rest looked up from reference TRBV2 and TRBJ1-1): EPEVTQTPSHQVTQMGQEVILRCVPISNHLYFYWYRQILGQKVEFLVSFYNNEISEKSEIFDDQFSVERPDGSNFTLKIRSTKLEDSAMYFCASSDPSMGNTEAFFGQGTRLTVV.